This T cell receptor (beta chain) came from a study of cytomegalovirus exposure and HLA in healthy donors. Note on this clone: As yet, its antigen is unknown.

Researchers ran the PCR with 60 Vbeta and 13 Jbeta primers. Clones were read by immunoSEQ multiplex PCR, and TCRdb kept only the in-frame ones, dropping some. The sample data list 100,000 to 150,000 clones. Germline loops: CDR1 MNHEY, CDR2 SMNVEV (reference sequence). This CDR3 has 15 residues. V dropped 0 bases and J dropped 4 bases, with 12 bases sitting between them. Study conclusions and caveats: The listing of 150 to 200 TCR beta chains classed them as cytomegalovirus-associated. A later look showed TCR association rates differing by HLA locus, highest for DRB1 and lowest for HLA-C. For TCR beta chains, V- and J-gene trimming was later linked to a missense DCLRE1C variant. In a later analysis, common viral pathogens appeared linked to several of the most significant clusters.

The chain carries TRBV27 and TRBJ1-1; no reliable D call. This sequence was found in a woman in her thirties or forties in good health and CMV-seropositive. Sequencing was done on a sample of PBMCs. CDR3 loop: CASSLSSGWSTEAFF. The CDR3 DNA sequence: TGTGCCAGCAGTTTATCTTCGGGTTGGAGCACTGAAGCTTTCTTT.